These 17 T cell receptor beta chains originate from one sample sequenced in a study of CD8 T cells in ankylosing spondylitis. Study-wide points: Apparently characteristic of ankylosing spondylitis blood was a TCR beta motif (about 8 highly homologous variants).

TCRdb fed the 5' RACE reads into MiXCR, producing one record per CDR3 protein. Here the sample spans fewer than 550,000 distinct CDR3 sequences, roughly 5.2% being singletons. No antigen is known for these receptors. Sequenced: blood, either unsorted or a sorted T cell fraction (not recorded which). These receptors were obtained from a male donor with ankylosing spondylitis.

This clonotype was observed many times. V and J are TRBV29-1 and TRBJ1-5; D unresolved. Germline CDR1 SQVTM, CDR2 ANQGSEA. The CDR3 extends over 14 amino acids. V shed 6 bases and J shed 3 bases, with 15 bases lying between them. The chain's CDR3 is CSVGVGSDNQPQHF. CDR3 bases: TGCAGCGTGGGAGTCGGGTCGGACAATCAGCCCCAGCATTTT. Filled out from reference TRBV29-1 and TRBJ1-5, the complete variable domain reads SAVISQKPSRDICQRGTSLTIQCQVDSQVTMMFWYRQQPGQSLTLIATANQGSEATYESGFVIDKFPISRPNLTFSTLTVSNMSPEDSSIYLCSVGVGSDNQPQHFGDGTRLSIL.

Many counts were recorded for this clonotype. The V gene is TRBV15, the J gene TRBJ2-1, with D unclear. CDR3 length equals 16 residues. Germline CDR1 is LNHNV and CDR2 is YYDKDF (reference sequence). V lost 0 bases and J 6 bases, leaving 15 bases between the germline ends. The DNA of the CDR3 is TGTGCCACCAGCAGAGACAGGCCTTGGGTGGTCAATGAGCAGTTCTTC. Translated, it gives CATSRDRPWVVNEQFF.

This clonotype was found many times. The V and J genes are TRBV7-9 and TRBJ1-2; 7 nucleotides align to TRBD1. CDR1 SEHNR and CDR2 FQNEAQ come from the germline V gene (reference sequence). Trimming removed 2 bases from V and 7 bases from J; junction bases left unmatched: 7. The CDR3 totals 14 residues. The CDR3 reads CASSLTPGGGGYTF. CDR3 nucleotides: TGTGCCAGCAGCTTAACTCCAGGGGGGGGTGGCTACACCTTC.

This clonotype was picked up many times. The DNA is left out, because the CDR3 cannot be placed on it with certainty; the CDR3 is given as TCRdb lists it. The chain carries TRBV7-9 and TRBJ2-2; the table calls TRBD1, which could not be checked here. Germline V CDR1 and CDR2: SEHNR, FQNEAQ (reference sequence). The CDR3 has 15 residues if both end residues are counted. The CDR3 region is CASSFGPGGTGELFF.

The chain is built from TRBV6-4 and TRBJ2-1, with D tentatively TRBD2 (6 bases). This CDR3 spans 15 amino acids. The germline gives CDR1 MRHNA, CDR2 SNTAGT. V shed 8 bases and J shed 1 base, with 15 bases lying between them. The CDR3: CASARRDTSYNEQFF. The CDR3 DNA reads TGTGCCAGCGCTAGGCGGGATACTTCCTACAATGAGCAGTTCTTC.

This clonotype appeared many times. The chain joins TRBV5-1 to TRBJ2-7, with 13 bases lining up with TRBD2. Germline-derived CDR1 and CDR2 are SGHRS and YFSETQ. J gave up 5 bases and V 4 bases, and 9 bases lay outside the gene matches. The CDR3 length is 16 residues. The CDR3 DNA follows: TGCGCCAGCAGCACGAGGACTAGCGGGAGCGTAAACGAGCAGTACTTC. As protein: CASSTRTSGSVNEQYF.

This clonotype has at least ten counts. This chain connects TRBV12-3 or TRBV12-4 to TRBJ1-2; D remains ambiguous. This CDR3 contains 13 residues. Trimming left V 6 bases short and J 3 bases short, with 11 bases between. The CDR3 DNA is TGTGCCAGCAGCTTCCGGGGTGACTATGGCTACACCTTC. Its protein is CASSFRGDYGYTF.

This sequence joins TRBV7-2 and TRBJ2-7, with 8 bases identical to TRBD2. Germline loops: CDR1 SGHTA, CDR2 FQGNSA. The CDR3 is 15 residues long. The J segment lost 2 bases and the V segment lost 5 bases, leaving 8 bases of the junction unmatched. This chain's CDR3 is CASSMLAGPTYEQYF. Written as DNA, the CDR3 is TGTGCCAGCAGCATGCTAGCGGGTCCCACCTACGAGCAGTACTTC.

This clonotype was seen repeatedly, ten times or more. The V gene is TRBV20-1, the J gene TRBJ2-3; no reliable D call. V lost 7 bases and J lost 2, with 10 bases in between. Per the germline V gene, CDR1 is DFQATT and CDR2 is SNEGSKA (reference sequence). The CDR3 contains 12 residues. CDR3 DNA: TGCAGTGGGCGGCCTTACACAGATACGCAGTATTTT. Translation: CSGRPYTDTQYF.

About this clonotype itself: A single base separates this from a much larger clone, so it may be a read error. The chain employs TRBV2 and TRBJ1-1; 7 bases align to TRBD1. The CDR3 consists of 14 residues. CDR1 SNHLY and CDR2 FYNNEI come from the germline V gene. The CDR3 sequence is CASTGQRGNIEAFF. Written as DNA, the CDR3 is TGTGCCAGCACGGGACAGCGCGGTAACATTGAAGCTTTCTTT.

This clonotype has a count of ten or more. This chain connects TRBV6-2 or TRBV6-3 to TRBJ1-5, with D possibly TRBD1 on 6 matching bases. The germline V gene has CDR1 MNHEY and CDR2 SVGEGT. Trimming took 11 bases from V and 7 from J, leaving 18 bases between them. The CDR3 sequence is 13 residues long. The CDR3 loop is CASKTRGPQPQHF. In DNA form, the CDR3 reads TGTGCCTCTAAAACCAGGGGACCACAGCCCCAGCATTTT.

Many counts were recorded for this clonotype. The genes are TRBV5-1 and TRBJ2-3, with D maybe TRBD1 (5 bases). The germline gives CDR1 SGHRS, CDR2 YFSETQ. The CDR3 is 15 amino acids. The ends were cut back, 0 bases at V and 3 bases at J, with 11 bases in the middle. CDR3: CASSLDPGLTDTQYF. The CDR3, as DNA: TGCGCCAGCAGCTTGGACCCAGGGCTTACAGATACGCAGTATTTT.

This clonotype was seen many times. The DNA of the CDR3 is TGCAGTGCTAGAGAACCGACAGGGTTCTATGGCTACACCTTC. Protein: CSAREPTGFYGYTF. The rearrangement joins TRBV20-1 to TRBJ1-2; TRBD1 matches at 7 bases. Germline V CDR1 and CDR2: DFQATT, SNEGSKA (reference sequence). Trimming removed 0 bases from V and 4 bases from J; junction bases left unmatched: 5. The CDR3 is 14 residues long.

At least ten counts were recorded for this clonotype. The rearrangement joins TRBV5-5 to TRBJ1-5, with no clear D. V dropped 2 bases and J dropped 0 bases, with 12 bases sitting between them. The CDR3 has 16 residues. Germline loops: CDR1 SGHKS, CDR2 YYEKEE (reference sequence). The CDR3 spells CASSFFSLHSNQPQHF. CDR3 coding DNA: TGTGCCAGCAGCTTCTTTAGTCTGCATAGCAATCAGCCCCAGCATTTT.

This clonotype was observed many times. The genes are TRBV29-1 and TRBJ2-7; D is ambiguous. Germline V gene lookup returns CDR1 SQVTM and CDR2 ANQGSEA. The CDR3 spans 14 residues. V lost 2 bases and J 4 bases, leaving 15 bases between the germline ends. The CDR3, as DNA: TGCAGCGTTGAAACGAATGGACCCTCATACGAGCAGTACTTC. The encoded protein is CSVETNGPSYEQYF.

Only a few counts were recorded for this clonotype. The V and J genes are TRBV20-1 and TRBJ1-2; D is perhaps TRBD1 (6 bases). Germline V gives CDR1 DFQATT, CDR2 SNEGSKA (reference sequence). The CDR3 spans 13 residues. Trimming took 6 bases from V and 4 from J, leaving 15 bases between them. The CDR3 region has the DNA TGCAGTGCCCTTCGCGCAGGGGCCTATGGCTACACCTTC. Amino acids: CSALRAGAYGYTF.

This clonotype was found many times. This chain links TRBV11-2 with TRBJ2-5, with TRBD1 as a possible D gene (5 bases). V lost 2 bases, J lost 4 bases, and 11 bases lay in between. The CDR3 is 14 amino acids. The germline gives CDR1 SGHAT, CDR2 FQNNGV. This CDR3 is CASSLSRQGETQYF. The CDR3 DNA sequence: TGTGCCAGCAGCTTAAGTCGCCAGGGAGAGACCCAGTACTTC.